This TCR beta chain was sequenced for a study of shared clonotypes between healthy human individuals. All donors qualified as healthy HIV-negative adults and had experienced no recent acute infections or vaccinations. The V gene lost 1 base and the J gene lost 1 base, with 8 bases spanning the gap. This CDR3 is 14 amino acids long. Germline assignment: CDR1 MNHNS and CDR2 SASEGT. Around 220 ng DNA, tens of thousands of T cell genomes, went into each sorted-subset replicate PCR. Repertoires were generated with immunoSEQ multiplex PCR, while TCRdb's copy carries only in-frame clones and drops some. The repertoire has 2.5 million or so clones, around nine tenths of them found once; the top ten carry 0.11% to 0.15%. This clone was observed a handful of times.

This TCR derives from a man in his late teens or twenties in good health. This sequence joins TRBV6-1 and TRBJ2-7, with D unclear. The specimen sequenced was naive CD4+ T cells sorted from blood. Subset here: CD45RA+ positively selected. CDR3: CASSEVWVSYEQYF. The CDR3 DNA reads TGTGCCAGCAGTGAAGTTTGGGTTTCCTACGAGCAGTACTTC.